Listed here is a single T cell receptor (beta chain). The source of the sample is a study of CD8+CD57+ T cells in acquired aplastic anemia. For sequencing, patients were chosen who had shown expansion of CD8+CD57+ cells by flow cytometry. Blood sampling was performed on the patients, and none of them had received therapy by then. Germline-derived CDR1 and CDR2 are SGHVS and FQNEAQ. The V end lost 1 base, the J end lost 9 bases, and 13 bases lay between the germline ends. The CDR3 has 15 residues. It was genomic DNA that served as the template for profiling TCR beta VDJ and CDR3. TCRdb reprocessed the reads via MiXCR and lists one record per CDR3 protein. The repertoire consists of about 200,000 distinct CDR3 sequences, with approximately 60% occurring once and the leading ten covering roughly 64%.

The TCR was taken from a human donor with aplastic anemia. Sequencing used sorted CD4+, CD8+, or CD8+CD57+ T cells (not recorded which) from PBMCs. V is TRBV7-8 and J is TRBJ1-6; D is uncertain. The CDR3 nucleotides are TGTGCCAGCAGCTTAGAGGGAGTTAGGTCTTCACCCCTCCACTTT. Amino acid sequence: CASSLEGVRSSPLHF.